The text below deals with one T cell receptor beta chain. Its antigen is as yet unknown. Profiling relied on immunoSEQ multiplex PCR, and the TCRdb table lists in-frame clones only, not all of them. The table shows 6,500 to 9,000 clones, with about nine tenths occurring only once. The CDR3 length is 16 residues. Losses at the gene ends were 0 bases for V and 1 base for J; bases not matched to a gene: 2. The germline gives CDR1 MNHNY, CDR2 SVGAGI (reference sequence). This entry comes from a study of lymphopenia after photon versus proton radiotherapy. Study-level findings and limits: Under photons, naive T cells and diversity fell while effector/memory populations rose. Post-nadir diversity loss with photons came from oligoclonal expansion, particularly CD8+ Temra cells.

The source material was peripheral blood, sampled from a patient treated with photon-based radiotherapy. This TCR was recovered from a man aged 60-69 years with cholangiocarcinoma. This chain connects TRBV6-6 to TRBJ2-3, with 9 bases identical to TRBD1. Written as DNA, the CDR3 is TGTGCCAGCAGTTACTCGACAGGGGGACGCACAGATACGCAGTATTTT. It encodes CASSYSTGGRTDTQYF.